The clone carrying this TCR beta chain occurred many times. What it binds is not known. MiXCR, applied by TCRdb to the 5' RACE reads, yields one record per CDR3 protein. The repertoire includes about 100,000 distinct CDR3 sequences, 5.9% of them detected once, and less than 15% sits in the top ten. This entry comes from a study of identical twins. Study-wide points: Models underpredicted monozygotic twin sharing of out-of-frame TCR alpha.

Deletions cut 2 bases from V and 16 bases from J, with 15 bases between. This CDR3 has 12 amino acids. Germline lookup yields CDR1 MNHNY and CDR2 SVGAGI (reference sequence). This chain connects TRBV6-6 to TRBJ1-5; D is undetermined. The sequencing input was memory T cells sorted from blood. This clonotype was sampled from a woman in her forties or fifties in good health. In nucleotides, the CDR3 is TGTGCCAGCAGTTACAATCCCGGGATGGAACATTTT. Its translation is CASSYNPGMEHF.